The rows below give T cell receptor beta chains drawn from one sample of a study of CD8 T cells in ankylosing spondylitis. TCRdb ran MiXCR on the 5' RACE reads and lists one entry per CDR3 protein. Of about 450,000 distinct CDR3 sequences in the sample, 25% to 30% were seen once. The sample taken for sequencing was blood, either unsorted or a sorted T cell fraction (not recorded which). These receptors originate from a male donor with ankylosing spondylitis. The conserved cysteine and the conserved F or W are not part of the CDR3 here.

V gene	CDR3 protein
TRBV6-1	ASSGGTSGTDTQY
TRBV29-1	SVEDRGGRAPETQY
TRBV20-1	SAYPGQGRTKNIQY
TRBV29-1	SVEDGLAGGPRYNEQF
TRBV7-9	ASSVPGTGGYGYT
TRBV6-1	ASSEARLYLAKNIQY
TRBV14	ASSHPGEQASYNEQF
TRBV7-8	ASSLSWGGSAISGNTIY
TRBV6-6	ASRTGGNTEAF
TRBV6-1	ASSEEWGRGGTEAF
TRBV4-2	ASSQGLAQSSYEQY
TRBV2	ANRRGFTGELF
TRBV7-9	ASTRGNNQPQH
TRBV3-1	ASSQGQGINTEAF
TRBV11-2	ASSPILGGGSLYEQY
TRBV7-9	ASSLGASADYEQY
TRBV20-1	SARDGGKSNQPQH
TRBV6-5	ASSYSGIMEETQY
TRBV10-1	ASSSGTSGSWETQY
TRBV29-1	SVGLASGNTIY
TRBV7-9	ASSSRQGTTNEKLF
TRBV14	ASSQEARTQETQY
TRBV10-3	AISDGHKGGSTEAF
TRBV7-2	ASSLATQLPNTEAF
TRBV12-3/TRBV12-4	ASSLHRTKINSYNEQF
TRBV20-1	SAREFYRDRGREQPQH
TRBV5-1	ASSSTQGDTEAF
TRBV5-1	ASSYRTSGPTGEQF
TRBV10-3	AISELTDTGELF
TRBV5-1	ASSLNPGLADYNEQF
TRBV6-1	ASSEPNYGYT
TRBV7-7	ASSLVSSGGNTGELF
TRBV20-1	SARLARASSYNEQF